The clone carrying this TCR beta chain was found many times. These data are taken from a study of metastatic and nonmetastatic thyroid tumors. The overall study: The comparison covered peripheral blood and tumor or nodule tissue in malignant and benign thyroid patients.

There were no patients who had received any treatment before thyroid surgery. Trimming pared 5 bases from V and 4 bases from J, leaving 12 bases between. CDR1 and CDR2 from the germline V gene are DFQATT and SNEGSKA (reference sequence). This CDR3 contains 13 residues. Through MiXCR, TCRdb re-clonotyped the PCR reads. The repertoire holds tens of thousands of clones, with less than 20% as singletons. This clonotype was obtained from a female donor with papillary thyroid cancer or a benign thyroid nodule (not recorded which). Some clones in this sample may be carry-over from other donors' samples. The sequenced material came from tumor tissue. The V gene is TRBV20-1, the J gene TRBJ2-1; the D gene is possibly TRBD2 (5 bases). For the CDR3, the DNA is TGCAGTGCTGGGAGAAGGAGTTACAATGAGCAGTTCTTC. This encodes CSAGRRSYNEQFF.